These T cell receptor beta chains were read from a single sample in a study of T cells in Graves' hyperthyroidism and ophthalmopathy. TCRdb fed the multiplex PCR reads into MiXCR, producing one record per CDR3 protein. The sample yields tens of thousands of distinct CDR3 sequences, more than 40% seen once. The sequenced material came from peripheral blood or thyroid tissue (not recorded which). These receptors all come from a woman aged 50 to 65 with Graves' hyperthyroidism. Each CDR3 is given with its conserved first and last residue. Fields, in order: J gene, V gene, D gene, clone size, CDR3 DNA, CDR3 protein. The D gene is left open where the match is weak. Clone size is given for some rows only: seen once, a few or many times, or a class if the clone is expanded.

>TRBJ1-2|TRBV7-9|NA|NA
TGTGCCTGCAGCTTGGCAGTATCCCCAGGCTACACCTTC
CACSLAVSPGYTF
>TRBJ2-5|TRBV7-2|TRBD1|many
TGTGCCAGCAGCTTCTTGGGACAGGGCCAAGAGACCCAGTACTTC
CASSFLGQGQETQYF
>TRBJ1-3|TRBV9|TRBD1|few
TGTGCCAGCAGCGTCCAGGGGGCGGGAAACACCATATATTTT
CASSVQGAGNTIYF
>TRBJ1-4|TRBV6-1|NA|many
TGTGCCAGCAGTACCTCTGGATGGGAAAAACTGTTTTTT
CASSTSGWEKLFF
>TRBJ2-7|TRBV10-3|NA|NA
TGTGCCATCAGTGAGGGGGTGGGGGGCGCCTACGAGCAGTACTTC
CAISEGVGGAYEQYF
>TRBJ1-2|TRBV16|NA|many
TGTGCCAGCAGCCAATCTGGTACAGGGATTGGCTACACCTTC
CASSQSGTGIGYTF
>TRBJ1-5|TRBV20-1|TRBD1|NA
TGCAGTGCTAGAGATGAGGACAGGGGGGGTGTTAGGCGCAATCAGCCCCAGCATTTT
CSARDEDRGGVRRNQPQHF
>TRBJ2-7|TRBV28|TRBD2|few
TGTGCCAGCAGTTTCCAGCGGGAGGTCTACGAGCAGTACTTC
CASSFQREVYEQYF
>TRBJ2-7|TRBV20-1|TRBD2|NA
TGCAGTGCTAGAGAGGGGCTGAGAGCTAGCGGGTCCGAGCAGTACTTC
CSAREGLRASGSEQYF
>TRBJ2-7|TRBV3-1|TRBD2|many
TGTGCCAGCAGCCAGGGACTAGATCGCGGCGAGCAGTACTTC
CASSQGLDRGEQYF
>TRBJ1-1|TRBV5-1|NA|many
TGCGCCAGCAGCATAACAGGTTTAATGAACACTGAAGCTTTCTTT
CASSITGLMNTEAFF
>TRBJ2-5|TRBV10-3|NA|NA
TGTGCCATCAGGAGGGGACAGACCCAGTACTTC
CAIRRGQTQYF
>TRBJ2-6|TRBV12-3/TRBV12-4|NA|many
TGTGCCAGCAGTTCCCGGACAGCTGGGGCCAACGTCCTGACTTTC
CASSSRTAGANVLTF
>TRBJ2-3|TRBV5-1|NA|few
TGCGCCAGCAGCTTATTTTCGGACGCTAGCACAGATACGCAGTATTTT
CASSLFSDASTDTQYF
>TRBJ2-7|TRBV7-7|TRBD2|NA
TGTGCTAGCAGCGTAGGACTAGGGTCCTACGAGCAGTACTTC
CASSVGLGSYEQYF
>TRBJ2-3|TRBV20-1|NA|many
TGCAGTGCTAGCGGGAGTGGCACAGATACGCAGTATTTT
CSASGSGTDTQYF
>TRBJ1-3|TRBV9|NA|NA
TGTGCCAGCAGCGTAGATTGGCAGTGGAACACCATATATTTT
CASSVDWQWNTIYF
>TRBJ2-7|TRBV29-1|NA|NA
TGCAGCGTTGCCCAGAGCTCCTACGAGCAGTACTTC
CSVAQSSYEQYF
>TRBJ2-7|TRBV10-3|NA|many
TGTGCCATCAGTGAGTCGGCCGCCGGGGATAAGTACTTC
CAISESAAGDKYF
>TRBJ1-5|TRBV27|NA|many
TGTGCCAGCAGTTTGCAAGGGCTTCGCAATCAGCCCCAGCATTTT
CASSLQGLRNQPQHF
>TRBJ2-1|TRBV10-1|TRBD2|NA
TGCGCCAGCAGCACTAGCGGGGTCAATGAGCGGTTCTTC
CASSTSGVNERFF
>TRBJ2-5|TRBV9|NA|NA
TGTGCCAGCAGCGTAGACGGGGAGACCCAGTACTTC
CASSVDGETQYF
>TRBJ2-3|TRBV7-9|TRBD2|NA
TGTGCCAGCAGCGGACCCCTAAACTATGGGACTAGCGGGAGCACCGATACGCAGTATTTT
CASSGPLNYGTSGSTDTQYF
>TRBJ1-2|TRBV7-2|NA|NA
TGTGCCAGCAGCCCTAGAGGGGGTGGGGGTTTTCATGGCTACACCTTC
CASSPRGGGGFHGYTF
>TRBJ2-5|TRBV20-1|TRBD2|NA
TGCAGTGCTAGTGACGGAGGGAGGGCTGGGGAGACCCAGTACTTC
CSASDGGRAGETQYF